These 25 T cell receptor beta chains were all obtained from the same sample, sequenced in a study of cytomegalovirus exposure and HLA in healthy donors. 13 Jbeta primers and 60 Vbeta primers were used for the PCR. The table came from immunoSEQ multiplex PCR; TCRdb's copy has only in-frame clones and leaves some out. The table lists 150,000 to 200,000 clones, over 75% of them singletons. The sequenced sample consisted of PBMCs. These receptors were obtained from a woman younger than 45 in good health and CMV-seronegative.

This rearrangement joins TRBV6-5 to TRBJ1-2; D unclear. Germline V gene lookup returns CDR1 MNHEY and CDR2 SVGAGI. The V and J ends lost 5 bases and 4 bases respectively, with 11 bases between them. CDR3 length: 13 residues. The CDR3 DNA reads TGTGCCAGCAGTGAAGATACTTTCTATGGCTACACCTTC. This codes for CASSEDTFYGYTF.

J is TRBJ1-5 and V is TRBV5-6; maybe TRBD1 (6 bases). CDR1 and CDR2 from the germline V gene are SGHDT and YYEEEE. Deletions cut 4 bases from V and 5 bases from J, with 10 bases between. The CDR3 has 13 amino acids. The CDR3 here is CASSRRGHQPQHF. The DNA for the CDR3 is TGTGCCAGCAGCCGGCGGGGGCATCAGCCCCAGCATTTT.

This sequence joins TRBV5-1 and TRBJ2-7, with D tentatively TRBD2 (6 bases). The V gene's germline CDR1 is SGHRS and CDR2 YFSETQ. The CDR3 sequence is 17 residues long. V was shortened by 4 bases and J by 1 base, with 21 bases between the two germline ends. Here the CDR3 DNA reads TGCGCCAGCAGCCTTGATTGGGAGCCGGGAGTTTCCTACGAGCAGTACTTC. This codes for CASSLDWEPGVSYEQYF.

The gene calls are TRBV5-8 and TRBJ2-6; D is ambiguous. This CDR3 has 13 residues. The ends were cut back, 2 bases at V and 4 bases at J, with 4 bases in the middle. Germline-derived CDR1 and CDR2 are SGHTS and YDEGEE. The CDR3 DNA follows: TGTGCCAGCAGCTTAAGCGGGGCCAACGTCCTGACTTTC. This sequence encodes CASSLSGANVLTF. Together with reference TRBV5-8 and TRBJ2-6, the CDR3 gives the full variable domain: EAGVTQSPTHLIKTRGQQATLRCSPISGHTSVYWYQQALGLGLQFLLWYDEGEERNRGNFPPRFSGRQFPNYSSELNVNALELEDSALYLCASSLSGANVLTFGAGSRLTVL.

The table lists this clone with a few counts. The rearrangement joins TRBV6-4 to TRBJ2-3; D might be TRBD2 (5 bases). Germline CDR1 reads MRHNA; CDR2 reads SNTAGT. This CDR3 has 11 amino acids. The V and J ends lost 2 bases and 12 bases respectively, with 9 bases between them. This CDR3 reads CASSDETIQYF. DNA for the CDR3: TGTGCCAGCAGTGACGAGACTATCCAGTATTTT.

J is TRBJ1-5 and V is TRBV10-1, with D possibly matching TRBD1 (6 bases). Germline CDR1 is WNHNN and CDR2 is SYGVQD (reference sequence). V shed 10 bases and J shed 0 bases, with 19 bases lying between them. CDR3 length: 16 residues. Written as DNA, the CDR3 is TGCGCCAATTGCCACCCAGGGGAGTATAGCAATCAGCCCCAGCATTTT. Its translation is CANCHPGEYSNQPQHF.

J is TRBJ2-5 and V is TRBV5-1; TRBD2 agrees at 14 bases. Trimming at V came to 7 bases and at J to 4 bases, leaving 9 bases not matched to a gene. Germline CDR1 reads SGHRS; CDR2 reads YFSETQ. The CDR3 totals 16 residues. The DNA for the CDR3 is TGCGCCAGCCGAACGACTAGCGGGGGGGCCGGAGAGACCCAGTACTTC. Translated: CASRTTSGGAGETQYF.

This clone was seen a single time. This chain joins TRBV5-1 and TRBJ2-3; 10 bases are a match to TRBD2. Germline lookup yields CDR1 SGHRS and CDR2 YFSETQ. V shed 0 bases, J shed 2 bases, and the junction held 3 bases outside the gene matches. The CDR3 has 16 residues. The CDR3 here is CASSLDSGRATDTQYF. CDR3 nucleotide sequence: TGCGCCAGCAGCTTGGACAGCGGGAGGGCCACAGATACGCAGTATTTT.

The chain has TRBV28 and TRBJ1-1; D is unresolved. V lost 5 bases to trimming and J lost 4 bases, with 14 bases between them. In germline, CDR1 is MDHEN, CDR2 SYDVKM. CDR3 length: 14 residues. The CDR3 DNA follows: TGTGCCAGCAGTCCAAGACAAGGACTCACTGAAGCTTTCTTT. Translating it yields CASSPRQGLTEAFF.

This chain joins TRBV5-1 and TRBJ2-3; no definite D call. Germline V gene lookup returns CDR1 SGHRS and CDR2 YFSETQ. Deletions cut 0 bases from V and 2 bases from J, with 7 bases between. There are 14 residues in the CDR3. The CDR3 reads CASSLALDTDTQYF. The CDR3 DNA is TGCGCCAGCAGCTTGGCTCTAGACACAGATACGCAGTATTTT.

The V gene is TRBV19, the J gene TRBJ2-1; TRBD1 agrees at 7 bases. The germline gives CDR1 LNHDA, CDR2 SQIVND (reference sequence). The CDR3 runs 14 residues. J was trimmed by 7 bases and V by 4 bases; bases with no gene match: 7. DNA of the CDR3: TGTGCCAGTAGTAGCGAACAGGGGATTAATGAGCAGTTCTTC. The encoded protein is CASSSEQGINEQFF.

V is TRBV19 and J is TRBJ1-1; D is unclear. Between the trimmed V and J ends, which lost 9 bases and 1 base, there was a span of 15 bases. The CDR3 runs 14 residues. Germline V gene sequence: CDR1 LNHDA, CDR2 SQIVND (reference sequence). The CDR3 coding sequence is TGTGCCAGCTCGTCAAGTAGCTGGAACACTGAAGCTTTCTTT. Protein: CASSSSSWNTEAFF.

On this clone: The same CDR3 can be traced to other DNA sequences in this sample. V gene TRBV9 combines with J gene TRBJ2-3, with D perhaps TRBD1 (5 bases). V dropped 5 bases and J dropped 3 bases, with 16 bases sitting between them. Germline loops: CDR1 SGDLS, CDR2 YYNGEE. The CDR3 is 15 amino acids. The CDR3 spells CASSVKGSWTDTQYF. The CDR3, as DNA: TGTGCCAGCAGTGTAAAGGGGTCTTGGACAGATACGCAGTATTTT.

The gene calls are TRBV9 and TRBJ2-6; tentatively, D is TRBD1 (6 bases). Germline V gives CDR1 SGDLS, CDR2 YYNGEE. This CDR3 has 22 residues. V lost 0 bases and J lost 0, with 25 bases in between. CDR3 residues: CASSVDIGVGGRTSSGANVLTF. CDR3 bases: TGTGCCAGCAGCGTAGATATAGGGGTAGGGGGACGGACGAGCTCTGGGGCCAACGTCCTGACTTTC.

The chain is built from TRBV29-1 and TRBJ1-1, with TRBD1 as a possible D gene (6 bases). V was trimmed by 4 bases and J by 2 bases, leaving 23 bases between them. This CDR3 is built from 17 residues. Germline V gene sequence: CDR1 SQVTM, CDR2 ANQGSEA. CDR3 DNA: TGCAGCGTTGTTGGGGGGCGCCGTGGGGGGGGCAACACTGAAGCTTTCTTT. It encodes CSVVGGRRGGGNTEAFF.

The chain has TRBV7-3 and TRBJ2-1; D gene unclear. The CDR3 contains 13 residues. The V and J ends lost 0 bases and 6 bases respectively, with 6 bases between them. Looked up from germline, CDR1 is SGHTA and CDR2 is FQGTGA. The CDR3 region is CASSLTPGNEQFF. CDR3 nucleotide sequence: TGTGCCAGCAGCTTAACCCCGGGCAATGAGCAGTTCTTC.

The CDR3 is CASTPTRGSVEQYF. The CDR3 nucleotides are TGTGCCAGCACCCCGACAAGGGGGTCGGTCGAGCAGTACTTC. The chain links TRBV2 to TRBJ2-5; possible D gene TRBD1, 6 bases. The assigned J gene may be wrong: the sequence end matches TRBJ2-7 better. The V gene's germline CDR1 is SNHLY and CDR2 FYNNEI. This CDR3 has 14 amino acids.

CDR3 residues: CASSWAGGRDTQYF. In DNA, the CDR3 is TGTGCCAGCAGCTGGGCGGGGGGAAGAGATACGCAGTATTTT. This rearrangement joins TRBV9 to TRBJ2-3; 8 bases match TRBD2. Germline-derived CDR1 and CDR2 are SGDLS and YYNGEE. Losses at the gene ends were 4 bases for V and 5 bases for J; bases not matched to a gene: 6. The CDR3 runs to 14 residues.

V and J are TRBV30 and TRBJ1-2, with a weak D call TRBD1 (6 bases). CDR1 is GTSNPN and CDR2 is SVGIG in the germline V gene (reference sequence). The CDR3 runs 12 residues. Deletions cut 4 bases from V and 6 bases from J, with 12 bases between. Here the CDR3 reads CAWKGKGDGYTF. The CDR3 DNA is TGTGCCTGGAAAGGGAAGGGGGATGGCTACACCTTC. Variable domain in full (rest from reference TRBV30 and TRBJ1-2): SQTIHQWPATLVQPVGSPLSLECTVEGTSNPNLYWYRQAAGRGLQLLFYSVGIGQISSEVPQNLSASRPQDRQFILSSKKLLLSDSGFYLCAWKGKGDGYTFGSGTRLTVV.

The J gene is TRBJ1-6, the V gene TRBV5-1; D gene ambiguous. Germline values: CDR1 SGHRS, CDR2 YFSETQ. This CDR3 spans 15 amino acids. V was pared by 4 bases and J by 0 bases, with 8 bases between. Here the CDR3 DNA reads TGCGCCAGCAGCACCCGGGACTCCTATAATTCACCCCTCCACTTT. It is translated as CASSTRDSYNSPLHF.

The rearrangement links TRBV19 to TRBJ1-1, with D unresolved. Trimming removed 7 bases from V and 6 bases from J, with 12 bases in between. CDR3 size: 12 residues. Germline V gene data show CDR1 as LNHDA and CDR2 as SQIVND (reference sequence). DNA of the CDR3: TGTGCCAGTACGTTCGGGCGGGCTGAAGCTTTCTTT. Its protein product is CASTFGRAEAFF.

The V call is TRBV19, the J call TRBJ1-5, with TRBD1 as a possible D gene (5 bases). Trimming shortened V by 5 bases and J by 5 bases, and 16 bases separated the two germline ends. The germline CDR1 and CDR2 sequences are LNHDA and SQIVND (reference sequence). This CDR3 is 15 amino acids long. The DNA for the CDR3 is TGTGCCAGTAGTCCCTCAGGGACTAGAGATCAGCCCCAGCATTTT. It codes for CASSPSGTRDQPQHF. Variable domain in full (rest from reference TRBV19 and TRBJ1-5): DGGITQSPKYLFRKEGQNVTLSCEQNLNHDAMYWYRQDPGQGLRLIYYSQIVNDFQKGDIAEGYSVSREKKESFPLTVTSAQKNPTAFYLCASSPSGTRDQPQHFGDGTRLSIL.

The chain employs TRBV9 and TRBJ1-4; a possible D gene is TRBD1 (6 bases). V dropped 4 bases and J dropped 4 bases, with 11 bases sitting between them. The germline gives CDR1 SGDLS, CDR2 YYNGEE. The CDR3 covers 14 residues. The CDR3 DNA is TGTGCCAGCAGCTCCCGGGACATTAATGAAAAACTGTTTTTT. Protein: CASSSRDINEKLFF.

This chain joins TRBV15 and TRBJ1-1, with no clear D. Trimming pared 0 bases from V and 0 bases from J, leaving 8 bases between. The CDR3 has 15 amino acids. CDR1 and CDR2 (germline): LNHNV, YYDKDF (reference sequence). In nucleotides, the CDR3 is TGTGCCACCAGCAGAGATCGGGGAATGAACACTGAAGCTTTCTTT. Translated, it gives CATSRDRGMNTEAFF.

J is TRBJ2-1 and V is TRBV5-1; D might be TRBD1 (5 bases). This CDR3 spans 16 amino acids. The V gene lost 4 bases and the J gene lost 4 bases, with 18 bases spanning the gap. The germline V gene has CDR1 SGHRS and CDR2 YFSETQ. CDR3 sequence reads: CASSPLDRVSYNEQFF. CDR3 in DNA: TGCGCCAGCAGCCCCCTAGACAGAGTATCATACAATGAGCAGTTCTTC.